At least ten counts were recorded for the clone carrying this T cell receptor (beta chain). Antigen unknown. TCRdb re-called the reads through MiXCR, storing one row per CDR3 protein. The sample has some 130,000 distinct CDR3 sequences, more than 7% seen once; the top ten hold roughly a tenth. This entry is derived from a study of T cell repertoires in cytomegalovirus infection. Study details: Both CMV infection and a matching HLA type were indicated by public TCR beta signatures.

The study, taken as a whole, reports: Ex vivo responses were dominated by HLA-C-restricted CMV-specific TCR beta clonotypes. CMV carriers with the relevant HLA were identified by cumulative public TCR beta family frequency.

V lost 7 bases to trimming and J lost 8 bases; unmatched junction nucleotides: 7. The CDR3 extends over 14 amino acids. Per germline, CDR1 SEHNR and CDR2 FQNEAQ (reference sequence). The source of this sequence is a human donor in good health (CMV status not recorded). Some clones in this sample may be carry-over from other donors' samples. The rearrangement links TRBV7-9 to TRBJ2-3, with 12 positions matching TRBD2. The sequenced sample was PBMCs. The CDR3 sequence: CASTYLGLAGTQYF. The CDR3 DNA is TGTGCCAGCACCTACCTGGGACTAGCGGGTACGCAGTATTTT. The full variable domain, rest sourced from reference TRBV7-9 and TRBJ2-3, is DTGVSQNPRHKITKRGQNVTFRCDPISEHNRLYWYRQTLGQGPEFLTYFQNEAQLEKSRLLSDRFSAERPKGSFSTLEIQRTEQGDSAMYLCASTYLGLAGTQYFGPGTRLTVL.